The sequence of this T cell receptor beta chain was determined in a study of monozygotic twins with inflammatory bowel disease. The study, taken as a whole, reports: IBD patients shared fewer clonotypes with other individuals than healthy twins, especially patients with disease activity signs.

The CDR3 has 13 residues. Germline CDR1 and CDR2: MDHEN and SYDVKM. Phlebotomy per donor yielded a single 2.5 ml blood sample. Every TCR library used about 3,200 ng of total RNA. After re-calling the 5' RACE reads, TCRdb lists one entry per CDR3 protein, DNA absent. This table holds nearly 450,000 distinct CDR3 sequences. Details on this clonotype: The antigen is unknown.

The gene calls are TRBV28 and TRBJ2-2; with no DNA, the TCRdb D assignment of TRBD1 cannot be verified. The sample taken for sequencing was blood. The receptor was isolated from a human donor with ulcerative colitis or Crohn's disease, or a healthy co-twin of an affected twin (not recorded which). Here the CDR3 reads CASSSLTPTGLFF.